The rows below give T cell receptor beta chains drawn from one sample of a study of blood T cell repertoires in COVID-19. Assay used: immunoSEQ multiplex PCR; TCRdb lists only in-frame clones, some missing. The sample holds around 150,000 clones, under 85% seen once. The sequenced material came from peripheral blood. Source of these receptors: a man aged 65-85 years with acute or convalescent COVID-19. The CDR3 runs from the conserved cysteine through the conserved F or W. Each record gives: clone size, J gene, V gene, D gene, CDR3 protein, CDR3 DNA. The D gene is left open where the match is weak. Expanded clones get a size class; other rows say once, few or many, or leave the size out.

clone size: once; J gene: TRBJ2-1; V gene: TRBV24-1; D gene: TRBD1; CDR3 protein: CATSDSRTGTGGITEQFF; CDR3 DNA: TGTGCCACCAGTGACTCACGAACCGGGACAGGGGGTATCACTGAGCAGTTCTTC
clone size: few; J gene: TRBJ2-7; V gene: TRBV28; D gene: TRBD1; CDR3 protein: CASSPPGQVIYEQYF; CDR3 DNA: TGTGCCAGCAGTCCCCCGGGACAGGTTATTTACGAGCAGTACTTC
clone size: NA; J gene: TRBJ1-1; V gene: TRBV4-3; D gene: NA; CDR3 protein: CASSQDSGVNTEAFF; CDR3 DNA: TGCGCCAGCAGCCAAGATTCGGGGGTGAACACTGAAGCTTTCTTT
clone size: NA; J gene: TRBJ1-5; V gene: TRBV19; D gene: NA; CDR3 protein: CASAALLTNQPQHF; CDR3 DNA: TGTGCCAGTGCCGCTCTACTAACGAATCAGCCCCAGCATTTT
clone size: NA; J gene: TRBJ1-4; V gene: TRBV6-5; D gene: NA; CDR3 protein: CASSQQQGRGEKLFF; CDR3 DNA: TGTGCCAGCAGTCAACAACAGGGTCGGGGTGAAAAACTGTTTTTT
clone size: NA; J gene: TRBJ2-7; V gene: TRBV3-1/TRBV3-2; D gene: TRBD1; CDR3 protein: CASSQAPRGRRNEQYF; CDR3 DNA: TGTGCCAGCAGCCAGGCCCCCAGGGGGCGCCGGAACGAGCAGTACTTC
clone size: NA; J gene: TRBJ2-2; V gene: TRBV11-3; D gene: TRBD2; CDR3 protein: CASSFAAGANTGELFF; CDR3 DNA: TGTGCCAGCAGCTTTGCGGCGGGAGCGAACACCGGGGAGCTGTTTTTT
clone size: NA; J gene: TRBJ2-4; V gene: TRBV10-3; D gene: NA; CDR3 protein: CAIRGDNIQYF; CDR3 DNA: TGTGCCATCAGAGGAGACAACATTCAGTACTTC
clone size: once; J gene: TRBJ1-1; V gene: TRBV11-2; D gene: NA; CDR3 protein: CASSFPVTEAFF; CDR3 DNA: TGTGCCAGCAGCTTTCCCGTGACTGAAGCTTTCTTT
clone size: NA; J gene: TRBJ2-7; V gene: TRBV11-2; D gene: NA; CDR3 protein: CASSGHSQQYF; CDR3 DNA: TGTGCCAGCAGCGGACACAGCCAGCAGTACTTC
clone size: once; J gene: TRBJ1-5; V gene: TRBV19; D gene: TRBD1; CDR3 protein: CASSGTGTGNQPQHF; CDR3 DNA: TGTGCCAGTAGTGGAACCGGGACAGGGAATCAGCCCCAGCATTTT
clone size: NA; J gene: TRBJ2-1; V gene: TRBV10-2; D gene: NA; CDR3 protein: CASSESRAYPNNEQFF; CDR3 DNA: TGCGCCAGCAGTGAGTCTAGAGCGTATCCCAACAATGAGCAGTTCTTC
clone size: NA; J gene: TRBJ2-1; V gene: TRBV12-5; D gene: TRBD1; CDR3 protein: CASRTGAYNEQFF; CDR3 DNA: TGTGCTAGCCGAACAGGGGCCTACAATGAGCAGTTCTTC
clone size: NA; J gene: TRBJ1-5; V gene: TRBV6-5; D gene: TRBD1; CDR3 protein: CASRAPGGGNQPQHF; CDR3 DNA: TGTGCCAGCAGAGCACCAGGGGGCGGCAATCAGCCCCAGCATTTT
clone size: NA; J gene: TRBJ1-2; V gene: TRBV6-6; D gene: TRBD1; CDR3 protein: CASSYTETGGGYGYTF; CDR3 DNA: TGTGCCAGCAGTTACACCGAGACAGGGGGTGGCTATGGCTACACCTTC
clone size: NA; J gene: TRBJ1-1; V gene: TRBV6-1; D gene: NA; CDR3 protein: CASSEPDQWGHEAFF; CDR3 DNA: TGTGCCAGCAGTGAACCCGACCAATGGGGCCATGAAGCTTTCTTT
clone size: NA; J gene: TRBJ2-1; V gene: TRBV4-3; D gene: TRBD2; CDR3 protein: CASSQTPRGVKGNEQFF; CDR3 DNA: TGCGCCAGCAGCCAAACCCCTCGGGGGGTAAAGGGCAATGAGCAGTTCTTC
clone size: NA; J gene: TRBJ2-2; V gene: TRBV2; D gene: TRBD2; CDR3 protein: CASSEARGGTGELFF; CDR3 DNA: TGTGCCAGCAGTGAGGCGCGGGGGGGCACCGGGGAGCTGTTTTTT
clone size: NA; J gene: TRBJ1-1; V gene: TRBV19; D gene: NA; CDR3 protein: CASSIQGTEAFF; CDR3 DNA: TGTGCCAGTAGTATCCAGGGCACTGAAGCTTTCTTT
clone size: NA; J gene: TRBJ2-7; V gene: TRBV5-4; D gene: NA; CDR3 protein: CASQLGVRDYEQYF; CDR3 DNA: TGTGCCTCTCAGCTTGGCGTGAGGGACTACGAGCAGTACTTC
clone size: NA; J gene: TRBJ1-1; V gene: TRBV28; D gene: NA; CDR3 protein: CASSLSREAFF; CDR3 DNA: TGTGCCAGCAGTCTATCCCGTGAAGCTTTCTTT
clone size: NA; J gene: TRBJ1-3; V gene: TRBV6-5; D gene: TRBD1; CDR3 protein: CASSWGTGGYTIYF; CDR3 DNA: TGTGCCAGCAGTTGGGGGACAGGGGGATACACCATATATTTT
clone size: NA; J gene: TRBJ2-7; V gene: TRBV7-8; D gene: TRBD1; CDR3 protein: CASSLNQKKQGVAYEQYF; CDR3 DNA: TGTGCCAGCAGCCTAAACCAGAAAAAACAGGGGGTGGCCTACGAGCAGTACTTC
clone size: NA; J gene: TRBJ2-7; V gene: TRBV10-3; D gene: TRBD1; CDR3 protein: CATRDSYEQYF; CDR3 DNA: TGTGCCACTAGGGACAGTTACGAGCAGTACTTC
clone size: NA; J gene: TRBJ1-2; V gene: TRBV14; D gene: NA; CDR3 protein: CASSQEAVNYGYTF; CDR3 DNA: TGTGCCAGCAGCCAAGAAGCGGTTAACTATGGCTACACCTTC
clone size: few; J gene: TRBJ2-1; V gene: TRBV20-1; D gene: NA; CDR3 protein: CSARVATEQFF; CDR3 DNA: TGCAGTGCTAGAGTGGCGACAGAGCAGTTCTTC
clone size: few; J gene: TRBJ1-5; V gene: TRBV28; D gene: NA; CDR3 protein: CASSLQGRGYSNQPQHF; CDR3 DNA: TGTGCCAGCAGTTTGCAGGGGAGGGGTTATAGCAATCAGCCCCAGCATTTT
clone size: NA; J gene: TRBJ1-5; V gene: TRBV19; D gene: NA; CDR3 protein: CASSIQGINQPQHF; CDR3 DNA: TGTGCCAGTAGTATTCAGGGAATCAATCAGCCCCAGCATTTT
clone size: NA; J gene: TRBJ1-1; V gene: TRBV6-6; D gene: NA; CDR3 protein: CASRQPDSEAFF; CDR3 DNA: TGTGCCAGCAGACAACCAGACAGTGAAGCTTTCTTT
clone size: few; J gene: TRBJ2-1; V gene: TRBV7-6; D gene: TRBD2; CDR3 protein: CASSLARTSGSIYEQFF; CDR3 DNA: TGTGCCAGCAGCTTAGCCCGGACTAGCGGGAGTATCTATGAGCAGTTCTTC
clone size: NA; J gene: TRBJ2-3; V gene: TRBV7-6; D gene: TRBD1; CDR3 protein: CASSLGTGGRSTDTQYF; CDR3 DNA: TGTGCCAGCAGCTTAGGGACAGGGGGCCGAAGCACAGATACGCAGTATTTT
clone size: NA; J gene: TRBJ2-5; V gene: TRBV18; D gene: NA; CDR3 protein: CASSPNYSEGETQYF; CDR3 DNA: TGTGCCAGCTCACCAAATTACAGTGAAGGAGAGACCCAGTACTTC
clone size: NA; J gene: TRBJ1-2; V gene: TRBV12-3/TRBV12-4; D gene: TRBD1; CDR3 protein: CASSTNRGYGYTF; CDR3 DNA: TGTGCCAGCAGCACCAACAGGGGGTATGGCTACACCTTC
clone size: NA; J gene: TRBJ1-2; V gene: TRBV7-2; D gene: NA; CDR3 protein: CASSLQVAGEGYTF; CDR3 DNA: TGTGCCAGCAGCTTACAAGTGGCGGGGGAAGGCTACACCTTC